This TCR beta chain originates from a study of blood T cell repertoires in COVID-19. Study in general: The United States, Italy and Spain provided the acute and convalescent COVID-19 samples. T cells, B-cell-depleted T cells, or PBMCs supplied cDNA or gDNA.

Repertoires were generated with immunoSEQ multiplex PCR, while TCRdb's copy carries only in-frame clones and drops some. This table holds roughly 29,000 clones, about two thirds found once. Germline CDR1 and CDR2: SQVTM and ANQGSEA. Trimming pared 5 bases from V and 2 bases from J, leaving 12 bases between. The length of the CDR3 is 13 residues. Sequencing was carried out using peripheral blood. The chain links TRBV29-1 to TRBJ2-5, with D hard to call. The TCR was taken from a boy aged 2 to 10 with active or convalescent COVID-19. The CDR3 nucleotides are TGCAGCGTTAGTGAGGCGGAACAAGAGACCCAGTACTTC. Residues: CSVSEAEQETQYF.